These 13 T cell receptor beta chains share one sample of origin, sequenced in a study of naive and memory T cell subsets. The sample's treatment: skin biopsy from PPD injection site in Mantoux-positive individual. A UMI-containing oligonucleotide was joined by 3' ligation to the TCR cDNA template. The SP2 primer and nested alpha and beta constant region primers amplified ligated cDNA in four rounds. MiXCR, applied by TCRdb to the UMI-ligation and nested PCR reads, yields one record per CDR3 protein. The sample holds over 13,000 distinct CDR3 sequences, approximately 4.7% seen once. This specimen was skin, taken from a tuberculin skin test site. The receptors come from an adult in good health.

This clonotype was recorded many times. This chain joins TRBV30 and TRBJ1-6; TRBD1 aligns across 9 bases. The V gene's germline CDR1 is GTSNPN and CDR2 SVGIG (reference sequence). The CDR3 is made up of 14 amino acids. Losses at the gene ends were 3 bases for V and 6 bases for J; bases not matched to a gene: 3. The CDR3 region has the DNA TGTGCCTGGAGACCGGGACAGGGTAATTCACCCCTCCACTTT. As protein: CAWRPGQGNSPLHF.

This clonotype was observed many times. This chain links TRBV20-1 with TRBJ2-5; possible D gene TRBD2, 5 bases. CDR1 DFQATT and CDR2 SNEGSKA come from the germline V gene (reference sequence). Deletions cut 5 bases from V and 5 bases from J, with 18 bases between. The CDR3 has 14 amino acids. The CDR3, as DNA: TGCAGTGCTCCCCAACCCGGACTTTTTGAGACCCAGTACTTC. Translating it yields CSAPQPGLFETQYF.

There are many counts of this clonotype. V and J are TRBV7-2 and TRBJ1-5; D unresolved. The CDR3 is 15 amino acids. Germline CDR1 and CDR2: SGHTA and FQGNSA. V dropped 3 bases and J dropped 1 base, with 10 bases sitting between them. CDR3 amino acids: CASSFAGGSNQPQHF. Here the CDR3 DNA reads TGTGCCAGCAGCTTCGCGGGCGGGAGCAATCAGCCCCAGCATTTT. The full variable domain, with the rest looked up from reference TRBV7-2 and TRBJ1-5, is GAGVSQSPSNKVTEKGKDVELRCDPISGHTALYWYRQSLGQGLEFLIYFQGNSAPDKSGLPSDRFSAERTGGSVSTLTIQRTQQEDSAVYLCASSFAGGSNQPQHFGDGTRLSIL.

The chain recombines TRBV6-1 with TRBJ1-4; possibly TRBD1 for D (5 bases). V lost 10 bases, J lost 7 bases, and 16 bases lay in between. This CDR3 comprises 13 residues. The germline V gene has CDR1 MNHNS and CDR2 SASEGT. DNA for the CDR3: TGTGCCATCACGGCGGGGGTCGGTGAAAAACTGTTTTTT. Amino acid sequence: CAITAGVGEKLFF.

CDR3 region: CASRQGARNTEAFF. The CDR3 DNA is TGTGCCAGCAGGCAGGGGGCTAGGAACACTGAAGCTTTCTTT. This rearrangement joins TRBV6-2 or TRBV6-3 to TRBJ1-1; 8 bases are a match to TRBD1. CDR3 length equals 14 residues. The V gene end was trimmed by 6 bases and the J gene end by 1 base; junction bases not matched to a gene: 4. The germline gives CDR1 MNHEY, CDR2 SVGEGT.

This clonotype has ten or more counts. The chain recombines TRBV20-1 with TRBJ1-3; possible D gene TRBD1, 5 bases. CDR3 size: 17 residues. Germline V gene lookup returns CDR1 DFQATT and CDR2 SNEGSKA (reference sequence). Trimming removed 7 bases from V and 0 bases from J, with 22 bases in between. The CDR3 loop is CSVSGSFGGVSGNTIYF. DNA for the CDR3: TGCAGTGTTTCGGGGTCATTTGGAGGGGTCTCTGGAAACACCATATATTTT.

This chain uses TRBV20-1 with TRBJ1-2; 7 nucleotides agree with TRBD1. The V gene end was trimmed by 5 bases and the J gene end by 7 bases; junction bases not matched to a gene: 16. The germline V gene has CDR1 DFQATT and CDR2 SNEGSKA (reference sequence). CDR3 size: 15 residues. The CDR3 DNA is TGCAGTGCTCCCCACCTTGCCGGGACAGTGAGTGGCTACACCTTC. Protein product: CSAPHLAGTVSGYTF.

This clonotype showed up many times. V usage is TRBV2 and J usage is TRBJ1-5; D is uncertain. V lost 7 bases and J 3 bases, leaving 13 bases between the germline ends. Germline loops: CDR1 SNHLY, CDR2 FYNNEI. This CDR3 region has 14 residues. The CDR3 spells CASKGGTDNQPQHF. Here the CDR3 DNA reads TGTGCCAGCAAGGGTGGAACAGACAATCAGCCCCAGCATTTT.

This clonotype was counted a few times. This chain joins TRBV7-2 and TRBJ1-4, with D perhaps TRBD1 (6 bases). The CDR3 covers 16 residues. V was clipped by 4 bases and J by 4 bases, with 16 bases between them. Germline CDR1 is SGHTA and CDR2 is FQGNSA. Here the CDR3 DNA reads TGTGCCAGCAGCTCGGACAGACTGGGCCTTAATGAAAAACTGTTTTTT. Its translation is CASSSDRLGLNEKLFF.

This clonotype is classed as medium-sized. V is TRBV5-1 and J is TRBJ2-3; 8 bases match TRBD2. V was clipped by 0 bases and J by 2 bases; unmatched bases: 5. The germline CDR1 and CDR2 sequences are SGHRS and YFSETQ. There are 16 residues in the CDR3. CDR3 protein: CASSLGAGDSTDTQYF. The DNA for the CDR3 is TGCGCCAGCAGCTTGGGAGCGGGGGACTCCACAGATACGCAGTATTTT.

This clonotype ranks as medium-sized. The V gene is TRBV20-1, the J gene TRBJ2-5, with 7 bases identical to TRBD1. The CDR3 contains 15 residues. Germline CDR1 DFQATT, CDR2 SNEGSKA (reference sequence). V was clipped by 6 bases and J by 1 base; unmatched bases: 11. The CDR3 loop is CSAQTGPFSQETQYF. The CDR3 bases are TGCAGTGCACAGACAGGGCCGTTTTCCCAAGAGACCCAGTACTTC.

This clonotype is medium-sized within its sample. The chain joins TRBV29-1 to TRBJ1-5; a possible D gene is TRBD1 (5 bases). The CDR3 extends over 14 amino acids. Deletions cut 4 bases from V and 0 bases from J, with 10 bases between. The germline V gene has CDR1 SQVTM and CDR2 ANQGSEA. CDR3 in DNA: TGCAGCGTTGCCTCAGGGAATAGCAATCAGCCCCAGCATTTT. Translated: CSVASGNSNQPQHF.

This clonotype has at least ten counts. The CDR3 bases are TGTGCCAGCAGCTTATCACTAGCGGGGTCCTACAATGAGCAGTTCTTC. Residues: CASSLSLAGSYNEQFF. The chain joins TRBV7-9 to TRBJ2-1; 10 bases fit TRBD2. Germline loops: CDR1 SEHNR, CDR2 FQNEAQ (reference sequence). Trimming removed 2 bases from V and 1 base from J; junction bases left unmatched: 2. The CDR3 has 16 amino acids.